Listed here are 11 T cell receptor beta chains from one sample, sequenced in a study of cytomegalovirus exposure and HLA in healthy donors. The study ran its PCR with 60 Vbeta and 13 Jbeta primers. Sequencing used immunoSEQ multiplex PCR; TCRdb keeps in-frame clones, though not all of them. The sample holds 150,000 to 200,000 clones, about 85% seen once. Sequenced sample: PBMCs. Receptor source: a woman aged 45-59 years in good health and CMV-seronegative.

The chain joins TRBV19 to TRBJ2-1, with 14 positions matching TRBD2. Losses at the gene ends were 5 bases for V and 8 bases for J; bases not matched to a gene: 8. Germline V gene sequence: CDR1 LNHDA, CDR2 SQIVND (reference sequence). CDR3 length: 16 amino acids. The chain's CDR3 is CASSPRTSGRSDEQFF. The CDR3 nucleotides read TGTGCCAGTAGTCCTCGGACTAGCGGGAGGTCAGATGAGCAGTTCTTC.

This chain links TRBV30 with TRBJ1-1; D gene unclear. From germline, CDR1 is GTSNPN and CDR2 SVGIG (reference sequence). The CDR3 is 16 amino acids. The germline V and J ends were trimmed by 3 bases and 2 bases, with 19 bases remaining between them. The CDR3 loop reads CAWRAGTFTFNTEAFF. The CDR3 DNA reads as TGTGCCTGGAGGGCAGGAACTTTTACTTTTAACACTGAAGCTTTCTTT.

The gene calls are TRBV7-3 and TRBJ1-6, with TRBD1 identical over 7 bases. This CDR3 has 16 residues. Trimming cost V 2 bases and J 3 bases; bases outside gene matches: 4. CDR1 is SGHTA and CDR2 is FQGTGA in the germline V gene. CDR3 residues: CASSLRGQSYNSPLHF. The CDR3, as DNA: TGTGCCAGCAGCTTACGGGGACAGAGCTATAATTCACCCCTCCACTTT. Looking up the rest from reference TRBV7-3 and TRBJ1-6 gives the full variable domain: GAGVSQTPSNKVTEKGKYVELRCDPISGHTALYWYRQSLGQGPEFLIYFQGTGAADDSGLPNDRFFAVRPEGSVSTLKIQRTERGDSAVYLCASSLRGQSYNSPLHFGNGTRLTVT.

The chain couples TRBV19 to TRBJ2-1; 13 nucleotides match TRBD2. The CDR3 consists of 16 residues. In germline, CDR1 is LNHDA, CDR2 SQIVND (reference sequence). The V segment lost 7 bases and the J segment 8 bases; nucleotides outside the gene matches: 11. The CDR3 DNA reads TGTGCCAGTACTGAGGGGGGACTAGCGGGATCCGATGAGCAGTTCTTC. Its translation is CASTEGGLAGSDEQFF.

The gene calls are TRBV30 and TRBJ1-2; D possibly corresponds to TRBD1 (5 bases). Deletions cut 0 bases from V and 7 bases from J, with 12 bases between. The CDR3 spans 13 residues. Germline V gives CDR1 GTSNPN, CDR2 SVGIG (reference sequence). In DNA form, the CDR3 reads TGTGCCTGGAGTGTTAGGACATCACCTGGCTACACCTTC. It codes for CAWSVRTSPGYTF. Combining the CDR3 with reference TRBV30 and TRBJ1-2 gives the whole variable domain SQTIHQWPATLVQPVGSPLSLECTVEGTSNPNLYWYRQAAGRGLQLLFYSVGIGQISSEVPQNLSASRPQDRQFILSSKKLLLSDSGFYLCAWSVRTSPGYTFGSGTRLTVV.

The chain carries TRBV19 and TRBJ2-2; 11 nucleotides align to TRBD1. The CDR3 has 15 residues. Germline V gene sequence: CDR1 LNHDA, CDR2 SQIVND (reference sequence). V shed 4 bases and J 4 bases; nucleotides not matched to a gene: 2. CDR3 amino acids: CASSKGTGGTGELFF. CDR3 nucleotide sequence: TGTGCCAGTAGTAAGGGGACAGGGGGCACCGGGGAGCTGTTTTTT. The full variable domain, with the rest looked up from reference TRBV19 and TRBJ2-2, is DGGITQSPKYLFRKEGQNVTLSCEQNLNHDAMYWYRQDPGQGLRLIYYSQIVNDFQKGDIAEGYSVSREKKESFPLTVTSAQKNPTAFYLCASSKGTGGTGELFFGEGSRLTVL.

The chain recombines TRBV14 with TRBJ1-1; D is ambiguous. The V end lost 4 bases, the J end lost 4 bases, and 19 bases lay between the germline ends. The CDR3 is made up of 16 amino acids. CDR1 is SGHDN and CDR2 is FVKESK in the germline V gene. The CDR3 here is CASSPREGGKGTEAFF. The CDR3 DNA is TGTGCCAGCAGCCCGAGGGAAGGAGGAAAAGGCACTGAAGCTTTCTTT.

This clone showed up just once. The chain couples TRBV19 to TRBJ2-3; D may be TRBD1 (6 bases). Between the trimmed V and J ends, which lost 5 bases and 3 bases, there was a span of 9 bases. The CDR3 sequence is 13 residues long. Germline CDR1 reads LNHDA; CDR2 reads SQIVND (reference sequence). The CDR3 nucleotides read TGTGCCAGTAGTCCCGGACAGACAGATACGCAGTATTTT. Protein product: CASSPGQTDTQYF.

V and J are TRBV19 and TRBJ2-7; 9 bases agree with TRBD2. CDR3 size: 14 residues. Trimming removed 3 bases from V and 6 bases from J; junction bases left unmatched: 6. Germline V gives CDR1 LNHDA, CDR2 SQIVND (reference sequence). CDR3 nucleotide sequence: TGTGCCAGTAGTATCCAGGGCGGGGGGGGCGAGCAGTACTTC. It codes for CASSIQGGGGEQYF.

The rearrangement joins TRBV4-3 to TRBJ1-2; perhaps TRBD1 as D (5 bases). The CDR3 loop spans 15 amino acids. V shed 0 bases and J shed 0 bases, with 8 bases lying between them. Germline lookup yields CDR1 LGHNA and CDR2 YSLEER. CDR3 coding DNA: TGCGCCAGCAGCCAAGAACAGGCTTCTAACTATGGCTACACCTTC. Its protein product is CASSQEQASNYGYTF.

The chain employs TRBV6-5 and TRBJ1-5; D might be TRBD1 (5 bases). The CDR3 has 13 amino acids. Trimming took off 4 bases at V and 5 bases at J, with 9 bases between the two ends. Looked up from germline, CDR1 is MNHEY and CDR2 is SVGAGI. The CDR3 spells CASSLKGDQPQHF. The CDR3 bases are TGTGCCAGCAGTTTGAAAGGGGATCAGCCCCAGCATTTT.